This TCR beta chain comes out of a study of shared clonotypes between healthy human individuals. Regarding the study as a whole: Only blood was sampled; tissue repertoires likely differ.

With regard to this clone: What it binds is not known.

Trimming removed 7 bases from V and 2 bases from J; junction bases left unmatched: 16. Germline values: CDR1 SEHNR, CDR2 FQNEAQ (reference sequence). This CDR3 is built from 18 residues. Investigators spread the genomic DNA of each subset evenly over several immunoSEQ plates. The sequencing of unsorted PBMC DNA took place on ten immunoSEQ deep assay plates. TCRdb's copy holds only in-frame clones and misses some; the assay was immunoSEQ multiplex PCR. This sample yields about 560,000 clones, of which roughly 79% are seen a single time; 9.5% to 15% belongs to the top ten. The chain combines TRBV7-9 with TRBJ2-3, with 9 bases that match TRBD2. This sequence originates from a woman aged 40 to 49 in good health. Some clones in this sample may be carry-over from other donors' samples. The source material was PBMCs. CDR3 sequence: CASTAGGRALPITDTQYF. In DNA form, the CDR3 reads TGTGCCAGCACCGCGGGCGGGAGGGCCCTTCCAATCACAGATACGCAGTATTTT.